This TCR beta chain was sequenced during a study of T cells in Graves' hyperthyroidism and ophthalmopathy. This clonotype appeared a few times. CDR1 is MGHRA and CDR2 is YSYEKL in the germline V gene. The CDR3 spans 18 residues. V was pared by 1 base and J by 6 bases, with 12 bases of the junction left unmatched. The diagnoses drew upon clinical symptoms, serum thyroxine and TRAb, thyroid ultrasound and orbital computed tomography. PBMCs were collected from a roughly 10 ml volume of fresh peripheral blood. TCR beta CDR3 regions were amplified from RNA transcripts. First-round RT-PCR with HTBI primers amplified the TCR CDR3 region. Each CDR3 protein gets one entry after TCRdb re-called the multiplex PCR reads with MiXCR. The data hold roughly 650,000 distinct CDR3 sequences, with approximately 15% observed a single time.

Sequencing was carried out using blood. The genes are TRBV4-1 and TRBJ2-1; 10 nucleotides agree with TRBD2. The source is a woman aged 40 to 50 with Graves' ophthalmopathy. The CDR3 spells CASSQVVIAGGGGNEQFF. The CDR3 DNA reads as TGCGCCAGCAGCCAAGTCGTGATAGCGGGAGGAGGGGGCAATGAGCAGTTCTTC.